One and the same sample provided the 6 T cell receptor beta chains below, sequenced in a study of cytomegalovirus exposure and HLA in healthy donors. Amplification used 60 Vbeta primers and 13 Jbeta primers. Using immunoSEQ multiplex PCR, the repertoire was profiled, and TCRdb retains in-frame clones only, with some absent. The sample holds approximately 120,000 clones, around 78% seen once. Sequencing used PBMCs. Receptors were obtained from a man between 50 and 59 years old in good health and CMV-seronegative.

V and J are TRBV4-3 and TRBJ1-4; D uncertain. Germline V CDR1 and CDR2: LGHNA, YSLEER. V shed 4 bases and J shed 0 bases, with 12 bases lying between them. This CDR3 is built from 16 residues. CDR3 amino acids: CASSRAIDSTNEKLFF. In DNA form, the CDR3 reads TGCGCCAGCAGCCGGGCTATAGATTCAACTAATGAAAAACTGTTTTTT.

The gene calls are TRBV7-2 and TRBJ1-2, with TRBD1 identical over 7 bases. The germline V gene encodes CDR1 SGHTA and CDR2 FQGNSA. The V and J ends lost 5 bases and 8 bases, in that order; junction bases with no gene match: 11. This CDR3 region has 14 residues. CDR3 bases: TGTGCCAGCAGCAGAGAGCGACAGGGCGCCGGCTACACCTTC. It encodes CASSRERQGAGYTF.

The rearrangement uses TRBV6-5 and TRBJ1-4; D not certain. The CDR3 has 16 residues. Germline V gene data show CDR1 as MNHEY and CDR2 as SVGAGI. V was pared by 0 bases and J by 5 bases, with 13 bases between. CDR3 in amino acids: CASSYSSGQPNEKLFF. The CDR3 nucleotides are TGTGCCAGCAGTTACTCGAGTGGGCAGCCGAATGAAAAACTGTTTTTT.

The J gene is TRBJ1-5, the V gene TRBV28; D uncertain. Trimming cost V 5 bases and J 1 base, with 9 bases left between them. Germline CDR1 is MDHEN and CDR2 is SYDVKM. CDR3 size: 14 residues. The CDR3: CASSPGASNQPQHF. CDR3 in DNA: TGTGCCAGCAGTCCGGGAGCGAGCAATCAGCCCCAGCATTTT.

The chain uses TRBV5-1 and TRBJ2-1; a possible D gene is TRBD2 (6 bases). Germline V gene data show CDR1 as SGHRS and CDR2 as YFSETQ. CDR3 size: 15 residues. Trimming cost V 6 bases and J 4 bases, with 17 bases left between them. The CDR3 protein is CASISGPGGYNEQFF. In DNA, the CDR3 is TGCGCCAGCATTTCGGGACCCGGGGGTTACAATGAGCAGTTCTTC.

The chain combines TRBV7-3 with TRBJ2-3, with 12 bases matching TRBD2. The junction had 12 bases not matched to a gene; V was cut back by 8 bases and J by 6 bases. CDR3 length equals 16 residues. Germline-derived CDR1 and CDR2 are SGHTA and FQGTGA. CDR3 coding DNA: TGTGCCAGCCACGGCGAGCTAGCGGGGGGGAGTGATACGCAGTATTTT. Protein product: CASHGELAGGSDTQYF.